The present T cell receptor (beta chain) was sequenced within a study of T cells in Graves' hyperthyroidism and ophthalmopathy. Background on the study: The initial diagnosis was the point when peripheral blood was collected, ahead of any treatment.

Amplification of TCR beta CDR3 regions was performed using RNA transcripts as template. HTBI primers were the set used in a first-round RT-PCR of the TCR CDR3. TCRdb analysed the multiplex PCR reads with MiXCR anew, one entry per CDR3 protein. The table has under 450,000 distinct CDR3 sequences, approximately 14% seen once. V lost 6 bases to trimming and J lost 5 bases, with 13 bases between them. CDR1 SNHLY and CDR2 FYNNEI come from the germline V gene. There are 13 residues in the CDR3. The rearrangement uses TRBV2 and TRBJ1-2; no clear D gene. What was sequenced was blood. The clonotype originates from a woman in her late teens or twenties with Graves' hyperthyroidism. The CDR3 here is CASSREPIYGYTF. The CDR3 coding sequence is TGTGCCAGCAGCCGGGAACCCATTTATGGCTACACCTTC.